These 9 T cell receptor beta chains originate from one sample sequenced in a study of OX40 agonist ivuxolimab in advanced cancers. The protocol was immunoSEQ multiplex PCR, while the TCRdb copy is restricted to in-frame clones and leaves out a portion. The data hold fewer than 95,000 clones, with around 80% observed a single time. This specimen was CD4+ or CD8+ T cells sorted from blood, taken in a trial of the OX40 agonist ivuxolimab. The receptors come from an adult with an advanced solid tumor such as melanoma, head and neck, liver or kidney cancer.

The chain combines TRBV18 with TRBJ2-7, with 8 bases that match TRBD1. Germline CDR1 KGHSH, CDR2 LQKENI. The V gene end was trimmed by 3 bases and the J gene end by 2 bases; junction bases not matched to a gene: 9. CDR3 length: 16 amino acids. The CDR3 protein is CASSPFPGTGAYEQYF. The CDR3 bases are TGTGCCAGCTCACCGTTTCCCGGGACAGGTGCCTACGAGCAGTACTTC.

The chain couples TRBV28 to TRBJ2-7, with TRBD1 identical over 8 bases. CDR3 size: 14 residues. With 3 bases clipped from V and 3 bases from J, the junction kept 4 bases outside the gene matches. Germline V gene sequence: CDR1 MDHEN, CDR2 SYDVKM. The CDR3 sequence: CASSFGTGGYEQYF. Written as DNA, the CDR3 is TGTGCCAGCAGTTTCGGGACAGGTGGCTACGAGCAGTACTTC.

The V call is TRBV9, the J call TRBJ2-1; the D is unclear. V was shortened by 0 bases and J by 2 bases, with 12 bases between the two germline ends. CDR1 and CDR2 (germline): SGDLS, YYNGEE. The CDR3 is 16 residues long. The CDR3 DNA sequence: TGTGCCAGCAGCGTAGGTCTCTCTCCAACCTACAATGAGCAGTTCTTC. This encodes CASSVGLSPTYNEQFF.

This clone was seen only once. The CDR3 protein is CASRRGTEYGYTF. DNA for the CDR3: TGTGCCAGCAGGAGAGGGACGGAATATGGCTACACCTTC. The chain recombines TRBV27 with TRBJ1-2, with D perhaps matching TRBD1 (5 bases). Trimming stripped 6 bases from V and 5 bases from J, with 13 bases between. The CDR3 is made up of 13 amino acids. Germline CDR1 MNHEY, CDR2 SMNVEV (reference sequence).

J is TRBJ1-5 and V is TRBV19; D might be TRBD1 (5 bases). CDR3 length: 14 residues. The V and J ends lost 3 bases and 6 bases respectively, with 12 bases between them. The germline gives CDR1 LNHDA, CDR2 SQIVND (reference sequence). The CDR3 loop reads CASSIGGAGQPQHF. The CDR3 DNA sequence: TGTGCCAGTAGTATCGGCGGGGCAGGTCAGCCCCAGCATTTT.

The rearrangement joins TRBV12-5 to TRBJ1-5; D gene unclear. Germline V gene sequence: CDR1 LGHNT, CDR2 FRNRAP. The CDR3 is 12 amino acids. Trimming cost V 10 bases and J 1 base, with 8 bases left between them. The CDR3 nucleotides are TGTGCTACCCGACTCAGCAATCAGCCCCAGCATTTT. This codes for CATRLSNQPQHF.

The gene calls are TRBV28 and TRBJ1-3; no definite D call. Germline V gene sequence: CDR1 MDHEN, CDR2 SYDVKM. Trimming took off 4 bases at V and 4 bases at J, with 5 bases between the two ends. This CDR3 is built from 12 residues. This chain's CDR3 is CASSSGGNTIYF. The CDR3 bases are TGTGCCAGCAGTTCCGGGGGAAACACCATATATTTT.

The rearrangement links TRBV5-6 to TRBJ1-5, with TRBD1 identical over 9 bases. Germline V gene sequence: CDR1 SGHDT, CDR2 YYEEEE. The CDR3 runs 16 residues. The trim removed 5 bases at V and 7 bases at J, leaving 13 bases unmatched. CDR3 loop: CASSSNRGRTGQPQHF. CDR3 DNA sequence: TGTGCCAGCAGTAGTAACAGGGGGCGCACGGGGCAGCCCCAGCATTTT.

This clone was recorded a few times. The V gene is TRBV7-3, the J gene TRBJ2-1, with 11 bases that match TRBD2. V lost 3 bases and J lost 0; bases outside the gene matches: 7. Per germline, CDR1 SGHTA and CDR2 FQGTGA. The CDR3 is 18 residues long. CDR3 residues: CASSLGLAARSSYNEQFF. DNA of the CDR3: TGTGCCAGCAGCTTGGGACTAGCGGCCCGGAGCTCCTACAATGAGCAGTTCTTC.